A selection of T cell receptor beta chains follows, all from one sample in a study of shared clonotypes between healthy human individuals. Clones were read by immunoSEQ multiplex PCR, and TCRdb kept only the in-frame ones, dropping some. The data hold around 1.5 million clones, with 95% to 99% observed a single time. The sequencing sample was made of naive CD4+ T cells sorted from blood. The receptor set was obtained from a man aged 25 to 40 in good health. Both conserved end residues are part of each CDR3. The D gene is left open where the match is weak. Only part of the rows carry a size: once, few, many, or a class if the clone is expanded.

TRBD1	TRBV10-3	TRBJ2-3	.	CAISERAGGTDTQYF	TGTGCCATCAGTGAAAGGGCAGGGGGTACAGATACGCAGTATTTT
TRBD2	TRBV7-2	TRBJ2-1	.	CASSYRLAGVVYNEQFF	TGTGCCAGCAGCTACCGACTAGCGGGAGTAGTATACAATGAGCAGTTCTTC
.	TRBV20-1	TRBJ2-5	.	CSASRRETQYF	TGCAGTGCTAGTCGAAGAGAGACCCAGTACTTC
.	TRBV9	TRBJ1-1	.	CASSVDLQGGIDTEAFF	TGTGCCAGCAGCGTAGATCTCCAAGGGGGGATAGACACTGAAGCTTTCTTT
.	TRBV2	TRBJ2-2	.	CASSRATGELFF	TGTGCCAGCAGTCGGGCAACCGGGGAGCTGTTTTTT
.	TRBV11-3	TRBJ2-7	.	CASSLDGYEQYF	TGTGCCAGCAGCTTAGATGGTTACGAGCAGTACTTC
.	TRBV7-3	TRBJ2-3	.	CASSLSFGALGENTQYF	TGTGCCAGCAGCTTAAGCTTCGGGGCACTAGGGGAAAATACGCAGTATTTT
.	TRBV19	TRBJ2-1	once	CASSLRSVDEQFF	TGTGCCAGTAGTCTACGTTCGGTCGACGAGCAGTTCTTC
.	TRBV29-1	TRBJ2-3	.	CSVVTLIGTTTDTQYF	TGCAGCGTTGTCACGTTAATTGGAACGACCACAGATACGCAGTATTTT
.	TRBV5-1	TRBJ2-5	.	CASSLGDPLETQYF	TGCGCCAGCAGCTTGGGCGATCCATTAGAGACCCAGTACTTC
TRBD1	TRBV11-2	TRBJ2-7	.	CASSSATGAYEQYF	TGTGCCAGCAGCTCAGCCACAGGGGCCTACGAGCAGTACTTC
.	TRBV27	TRBJ2-7	.	CASSFVPASSYEQYF	TGTGCCAGCAGCTTTGTTCCTGCGAGCTCCTACGAGCAGTACTTC
.	TRBV5-1	TRBJ1-1	once	CASSLWGQDTEAFF	TGCGCCAGCAGCTTGTGGGGCCAGGACACTGAAGCTTTCTTT
TRBD1	TRBV7-8	TRBJ2-2	.	CASSLDRAGELFF	TGTGCCAGCAGCTTGGACAGGGCCGGGGAGCTGTTTTTT
TRBD2	TRBV5-1	TRBJ2-3	.	CASSLVAGGVDTQYF	TGCGCCAGCAGCTTGGTAGCGGGAGGGGTGGATACGCAGTATTTT
TRBD1	TRBV11-3	TRBJ2-2	once	CASSPGQGRTGELFF	TGTGCCAGCAGCCCGGGACAGGGGAGGACCGGGGAGCTGTTTTTT
.	TRBV5-1	TRBJ2-2	.	CASSAGTSGTGELFF	TGCGCCAGCAGCGCAGGGACCTCCGGAACCGGGGAGCTGTTTTTT
TRBD1	TRBV7-3	TRBJ2-5	.	CASSPGAGTGGRETQYF	TGTGCCAGCAGCCCCGGGGCCGGGACAGGGGGTCGGGAGACCCAGTACTTC
.	TRBV18	TRBJ2-5	.	CASSPAGLHRETQYF	TGTGCCAGCTCACCAGCCGGACTACACCGGGAGACCCAGTACTTC
.	TRBV7-6	TRBJ1-2	once	CASSPSLGIFSYGYTF	TGTGCCAGCAGCCCCTCCCTGGGCATCTTCAGCTATGGCTACACCTTC
TRBD2	TRBV9	TRBJ2-2	.	CASSAWTSGSTGELFF	TGTGCCAGCAGCGCCTGGACTAGCGGCAGCACCGGGGAGCTGTTTTTT
.	TRBV5-1	TRBJ2-2	.	CASTSPNYSGELFF	TGCGCCAGCACGTCACCCAACTATTCCGGGGAGCTGTTTTTT
.	TRBV5-5	TRBJ2-7	.	CASSLGVRGAAYEQYF	TGTGCCAGCAGCTTGGGTGTACGGGGGGCCGCCTACGAGCAGTACTTC
.	TRBV28	TRBJ2-1	once	CASSSLIGEQFF	TGTGCCAGCAGTTCCCTGATCGGCGAGCAGTTCTTC
.	TRBV5-1	TRBJ1-1	.	CASSVRELAGSGTEAFF	TGCGCCAGCAGCGTGAGGGAATTGGCAGGGAGCGGCACTGAAGCTTTCTTT
TRBD1	TRBV10-3	TRBJ1-5	.	CAISDLGQGARQPQHF	TGTGCCATCAGCGACCTGGGACAGGGGGCTAGACAGCCCCAGCATTTT
.	TRBV6-1	TRBJ2-4	once	CASSQESKNIQYF	TGTGCCAGCAGCCAGGAATCCAAAAACATTCAGTACTTC
.	TRBV15	TRBJ1-5	.	CATSRDVDQPQHF	TGTGCCACCAGCAGAGACGTAGATCAGCCCCAGCATTTT
.	TRBV20-1	TRBJ2-1	.	CSAPDWNEQFF	TGCAGTGCTCCGGACTGGAATGAGCAGTTCTTC
TRBD1	TRBV30	TRBJ1-3	.	CAWRDRGRRGGNTIYF	TGTGCCTGGAGGGACAGGGGACGCCGAGGGGGAAACACCATATATTTT
.	TRBV9	TRBJ1-5	.	CASSVGHSNQPQHF	TGTGCCAGCAGCGTAGGGCACAGCAATCAGCCCCAGCATTTT
TRBD1	TRBV23-1	TRBJ1-1	.	CASSQSGDRDNTEAFF	TGCGCCAGCAGTCAATCTGGGGACAGGGACAACACTGAAGCTTTCTTT
TRBD1	TRBV4-2	TRBJ1-4	.	CASSQAGTVEKLFF	TGTGCCAGCAGCCAAGCTGGGACAGTTGAAAAACTGTTTTTT
TRBD2	TRBV7-9	TRBJ2-7	.	CASSSIRASGNYEQYF	TGTGCCAGCAGCTCAATAAGGGCTAGCGGTAACTACGAGCAGTACTTC
.	TRBV5-1	TRBJ2-2	.	CASSGGFGGELFF	TGCGCCAGCAGTGGGGGATTTGGCGGGGAGCTGTTTTTT
TRBD2	TRBV7-8	TRBJ2-7	.	CASSFRRERSYEQYF	TGTGCCAGCAGCTTTCGGCGGGAGCGATCCTACGAGCAGTACTTC
.	TRBV2	TRBJ2-3	.	CASSEGWTSDTQYF	TGTGCCAGCAGTGAAGGTTGGACTTCAGATACGCAGTATTTT
.	TRBV7-8	TRBJ2-6	.	CASSFSSSGANVLTF	TGTGCCAGCAGCTTCAGCAGCTCTGGGGCCAACGTCCTGACTTTC
.	TRBV5-1	TRBJ1-1	.	CASSLEPGVWGSEAFF	TGCGCCAGCAGCTTAGAACCCGGGGTCTGGGGGTCTGAAGCTTTCTTT
TRBD1	TRBV9	TRBJ2-7	.	CASSSRDRGGYGSGDYEQYF	TGTGCCAGCAGCTCCCGGGACAGGGGGGGATATGGGAGCGGAGACTACGAGCAGTACTTC
TRBD1	TRBV5-1	TRBJ2-3	.	CASSAGTAIEKQYF	TGCGCCAGCAGCGCCGGGACAGCGATCGAGAAACAGTATTTT
.	TRBV5-1	TRBJ1-5	.	CASSLTTGGQPQHF	TGCGCCAGCAGCTTGACTACCGGAGGTCAGCCCCAGCATTTT
.	TRBV18	TRBJ2-7	once	CASSPQGKGSYEQYF	TGTGCCAGCTCGCCGCAGGGTAAGGGGTCCTACGAGCAGTACTTC
.	TRBV19	TRBJ2-5	.	CASRTAGETQYF	TGTGCCAGTCGGACAGCGGGGGAGACCCAGTACTTC
.	TRBV11-3	TRBJ2-3	.	CASSLAGSDTQYF	TGTGCCAGCAGCCTTGCTGGGTCAGATACGCAGTATTTT
TRBD2	TRBV11-3	TRBJ2-1	.	CASSYNLAGGEQFF	TGTGCCAGCAGCTACAACCTAGCGGGAGGGGAGCAGTTCTTC
.	TRBV6-1	TRBJ2-1	.	CASSAPTSDRFPRDEQFF	TGTGCCAGCAGTGCTCCCACCTCAGACAGATTCCCTCGCGATGAGCAGTTCTTC
.	TRBV28	TRBJ1-2	once	CASGGLGGYTF	TGTGCCAGCGGGGGCCTAGGGGGCTACACCTTC
.	TRBV9	TRBJ1-3	.	CASSYGGWGINTIYF	TGTGCCAGCAGCTATGGAGGTTGGGGTATAAACACCATATATTTT
TRBD1	TRBV5-1	TRBJ2-4	.	CASSQGDRLTKNIQYF	TGCGCCAGCAGCCAGGGGGATCGGTTAACCAAAAACATTCAGTACTTC
.	TRBV2	TRBJ2-5	.	CARNLADQETQYF	TGTGCCAGAAACCTAGCAGACCAAGAGACCCAGTACTTC
.	TRBV14	TRBJ1-4	.	CASSQFLGNEKLFF	TGTGCCAGCAGCCAATTTCTGGGTAATGAAAAACTGTTTTTT
TRBD1	TRBV6-5	TRBJ2-7	.	CASSYSRGQSYEQYF	TGTGCCAGCAGTTACTCGAGGGGACAGTCCTACGAGCAGTACTTC
.	TRBV30	TRBJ1-1	.	CAWSPRGKSEAFF	TGTGCCTGGAGTCCGCGAGGCAAGAGTGAAGCTTTCTTT